Each of the 22 T cell receptor beta chains below was sequenced from the same sample in a study of blood T cell repertoires in COVID-19. Here immunoSEQ multiplex PCR was the method, and the copy in TCRdb shows in-frame clones only, minus some. The sample has 170,000 or so clones; around 82% are singletons. Sequenced material: peripheral blood. The receptors here all came from a man aged 18 to 29 with active or convalescent COVID-19.

The chain couples TRBV6-5 to TRBJ2-2, with unresolved D. Trimming left V 0 bases short and J 1 base short, with 9 bases between. The CDR3 sequence is 16 residues long. Per the germline V gene, CDR1 is MNHEY and CDR2 is SVGAGI. The CDR3 loop is CASSYSTRKNTGELFF. The CDR3 nucleotides are TGTGCCAGCAGTTACTCGACGCGGAAGAACACCGGGGAGCTGTTTTTT.

This clone was counted once. J is TRBJ1-2 and V is TRBV18; 9 nucleotides agree with TRBD1. Germline V gene data show CDR1 as KGHSH and CDR2 as LQKENI. The CDR3 is 14 amino acids. The junction had 7 bases not matched to a gene; V was cut back by 4 bases and J by 7 bases. The CDR3 loop is CASSLGQGGVGYTF. The CDR3 DNA sequence: TGTGCCAGCTCACTGGGACAGGGCGGCGTTGGCTACACCTTC.

This rearrangement joins TRBV6-1 to TRBJ2-2, with 8 bases aligning to TRBD1. Germline loops: CDR1 MNHNS, CDR2 SASEGT. The V and J ends lost 3 bases and 6 bases, in that order; junction bases with no gene match: 3. The CDR3 totals 14 residues. This chain's CDR3 is CASSENRGSGELFF. The CDR3 DNA is TGTGCCAGCAGTGAGAACAGGGGGTCCGGGGAGCTGTTTTTT.

The rearrangement joins TRBV6-5 to TRBJ1-5, with D unresolved. This CDR3 has 15 residues. Germline V CDR1 and CDR2: MNHEY, SVGAGI. Trimming took 0 bases from V and 0 from J, leaving 6 bases between them. CDR3 nucleotides: TGTGCCAGCAGTTACTCGACGGGTAGCAATCAGCCCCAGCATTTT. Its protein product is CASSYSTGSNQPQHF.

This chain uses TRBV10-3 with TRBJ1-1; TRBD1 matches at 11 bases. Germline-derived CDR1 and CDR2 are ENHRY and SYGVKD. The CDR3 is made up of 16 amino acids. With V trimmed by 0 bases and J by 6 bases, 6 bases remained unmatched. The CDR3 DNA reads as TGTGCCATCAGTGAGTCTTTAGGGACAGGGGGAGCTGAAGCTTTCTTT. Its protein is CAISESLGTGGAEAFF.

The sample holds one count of this clone. This chain links TRBV6-6 with TRBJ2-7; 11 nucleotides align to TRBD1. Germline V gene data show CDR1 as MNHNY and CDR2 as SVGAGI (reference sequence). The ends lost 7 bases at V and 1 base at J; junction bases unmatched: 9. The CDR3 totals 16 residues. CDR3 residues: CASIGSGTGGSYEQYF. In DNA form, the CDR3 reads TGTGCCAGCATAGGGAGCGGGACAGGGGGTTCCTACGAGCAGTACTTC.

V usage is TRBV5-4 and J usage is TRBJ2-3; the D gene is possibly TRBD1 (5 bases). Trimming pared 0 bases from V and 1 base from J, leaving 6 bases between. CDR1 is SGHNT, CDR2 YYREEE, per germline (reference sequence). The CDR3 sequence is 14 residues long. The CDR3 protein is CASSLGQRTDTQYF. The CDR3, as DNA: TGTGCCAGCAGCTTGGGACAGCGCACAGATACGCAGTATTTT.

This clone came up a few times. This rearrangement joins TRBV7-2 to TRBJ2-5; 7 positions agree with TRBD2. In germline, CDR1 is SGHTA, CDR2 FQGNSA. The CDR3 has 15 residues. With V trimmed by 4 bases and J by 4 bases, 9 bases remained unmatched. The CDR3 here is CASSSQAGVRETQYF. In DNA, the CDR3 is TGTGCCAGCAGCTCCCAGGCGGGGGTAAGAGAGACCCAGTACTTC.

This chain uses TRBV5-4 with TRBJ2-1; 8 nucleotides line up with TRBD1. V shed 4 bases, J shed 6 bases, and the junction held 6 bases outside the gene matches. CDR3 size: 14 residues. Germline CDR1 and CDR2: SGHNT and YYREEE (reference sequence). CDR3 in amino acids: CASSPGQATNEQFF. CDR3 DNA sequence: TGTGCCAGCAGCCCGGGACAGGCAACCAATGAGCAGTTCTTC.

The CDR3 sequence: CASSPRYGNTEAFF. As DNA, the CDR3 is TGCGCCAGCAGCCCAAGATACGGGAACACTGAAGCTTTCTTT. This chain uses TRBV4-1 with TRBJ1-1, with D unresolved. V was trimmed by 4 bases and J by 1 base, leaving 10 bases between them. Looked up from germline, CDR1 is MGHRA and CDR2 is YSYEKL. This CDR3 is 14 amino acids long.

The V and J genes are TRBV5-6 and TRBJ2-1; no definite D call. Trimming stripped 0 bases from V and 3 bases from J, with 13 bases between. The CDR3 consists of 16 residues. Germline CDR1 is SGHDT and CDR2 is YYEEEE. The CDR3 region has the DNA TGTGCCAGCAGCTTGGCCCGCAGGCACCGCTACAATGAGCAGTTCTTC. Its translation is CASSLARRHRYNEQFF.

The gene calls are TRBV19 and TRBJ2-3, with 9 bases lining up with TRBD1. The V segment lost 6 bases and the J segment 5 bases; nucleotides outside the gene matches: 6. The CDR3 is 14 residues long. Germline V CDR1 and CDR2: LNHDA, SQIVND (reference sequence). Here the CDR3 reads CASSNRGPRDTQYF. DNA for the CDR3: TGTGCCAGTAGCAACAGGGGGCCTCGAGATACGCAGTATTTT.

In DNA form, the CDR3 reads TGCAGCGTTCGAGAGCGGGAGGACTACAATGAGCAGTTCTTC. This gives the protein CSVREREDYNEQFF. The J gene is TRBJ2-1, the V gene TRBV29-1; TRBD2 matches 9 bases. CDR3 length equals 14 residues. The V gene's germline CDR1 is SQVTM and CDR2 ANQGSEA. Germline trimming cut 5 bases from V and 3 bases from J; bases unmatched to any gene: 5.

This clone appeared once. This sequence joins TRBV12-3 or TRBV12-4 and TRBJ1-2; D is perhaps TRBD1 (5 bases). V was clipped by 2 bases and J by 6 bases, with 7 bases between them. The CDR3 has 12 amino acids. The CDR3 is CASSLWGDGYTF. The CDR3 coding sequence is TGTGCCAGCAGTTTATGGGGGGATGGCTACACCTTC.

The chain uses TRBV18 and TRBJ2-3, with D possibly matching TRBD1 (5 bases). There are 15 residues in the CDR3. Trimming removed 3 bases from V and 0 bases from J, with 10 bases in between. Germline V gene data show CDR1 as KGHSH and CDR2 as LQKENI. In DNA form, the CDR3 reads TGTGCCAGCTCACCCTCCCGGACAAGCACAGATACGCAGTATTTT. Its protein is CASSPSRTSTDTQYF.

The rearrangement joins TRBV23-1 to TRBJ2-7, with a tentative D call TRBD1 (7 bases). TRBV23-1 is known as an ORF, though its function is uncertain. The CDR3 has 16 residues. V was clipped by 4 bases and J by 2 bases, with 18 bases between them. The CDR3 loop is CASSPLGQGGTYEQYF. The CDR3 coding sequence is TGCGCCAGCAGTCCCCTGGGGCAGGGGGGAACCTACGAGCAGTACTTC.

The chain recombines TRBV18 with TRBJ2-7; weak D call: TRBD2 (5 bases). Germline CDR1 and CDR2: KGHSH and LQKENI. The CDR3 has 13 residues. The V end lost 3 bases, the J end lost 3 bases, and 9 bases lay between the germline ends. CDR3 sequence reads: CASSPPSLYEQYF. The DNA for the CDR3 is TGTGCCAGCTCACCGCCTAGCCTCTACGAGCAGTACTTC.

The chain couples TRBV7-8 to TRBJ1-6, with 7 bases aligning to TRBD1. Germline V gene data show CDR1 as SGHVS and CDR2 as FQNEAQ. V dropped 4 bases and J dropped 9; count of bases not matched to a gene: 6. The CDR3 is 14 residues long. The CDR3 coding sequence is TGTGCCAGCAGCTCACGACAGGGAGGTTCACCCCTCCACTTT. Translation gives CASSSRQGGSPLHF.

This chain uses TRBV29-1 with TRBJ2-1; 9 nucleotides line up with TRBD1. V shed 8 bases, J shed 1 base, and the junction held 9 bases outside the gene matches. The CDR3 runs 15 residues. CDR1 and CDR2 from the germline V gene are SQVTM and ANQGSEA. The CDR3: CSIRTGVGSYNEQFF. CDR3 nucleotides: TGCAGCATCAGGACAGGGGTCGGGTCCTACAATGAGCAGTTCTTC.

This chain links TRBV2 with TRBJ1-1; D is unclear. The V end was cut by 5 bases, the J end by 5 bases, with 12 bases between. This CDR3 is 13 amino acids long. Germline CDR1 is SNHLY and CDR2 is FYNNEI. The CDR3 sequence: CASSPRTGTEAFF. For the CDR3, the DNA is TGTGCCAGCAGTCCTCGGACGGGGACTGAAGCTTTCTTT.

The rearrangement joins TRBV18 to TRBJ1-5, with TRBD1 as a possible D gene (6 bases). Deletions cut 3 bases from V and 2 bases from J, with 8 bases between. CDR1 and CDR2 (germline): KGHSH, LQKENI. The CDR3 runs to 14 residues. The CDR3 DNA reads TGTGCCAGCTCACCCAGGGGAGGCAATCAGCCCCAGCATTTT. This gives the protein CASSPRGGNQPQHF.

The V and J genes are TRBV15 and TRBJ1-1; TRBD1 aligns across 7 bases. V lost 0 bases and J lost 2; bases outside the gene matches: 3. Germline V lookup: CDR1 LNHNV, CDR2 YYDKDF (reference sequence). The CDR3 has 15 residues. CDR3 in DNA: TGTGCCACCAGCAGAGACGACAGGGAAAACACTGAAGCTTTCTTT. This gives the protein CATSRDDRENTEAFF.